The 21 T cell receptor beta chains below come from one sample, sequenced in a study of CD8+CD57+ T cells in acquired aplastic anemia. Profiling that covered TCR beta VDJ and CDR3 relied on genomic DNA as its template. TCRdb used MiXCR to reprocess the reads, holding one entry per CDR3 protein. The sample yields 400,000 to 500,000 distinct CDR3 sequences, around 72% seen once. The sample taken for sequencing was sorted CD4+, CD8+, or CD8+CD57+ T cells (not recorded which) from PBMCs. All receptors derive from a human donor in good health, serving as a control.

The chain recombines TRBV7-9 with TRBJ2-5; D gene ambiguous. CDR3 length: 13 residues. V was trimmed by 2 bases and J by 5 bases, leaving 9 bases between them. Germline loops: CDR1 SEHNR, CDR2 FQNEAQ (reference sequence). CDR3: CASSLRLWETQYF. The DNA for the CDR3 is TGTGCCAGCAGCTTAAGACTTTGGGAGACCCAGTACTTC.

The chain recombines TRBV11-2 with TRBJ2-7; D call uncertain. Germline V gene sequence: CDR1 SGHAT, CDR2 FQNNGV. Deletions cut 0 bases from V and 6 bases from J, with 15 bases between. The CDR3 is 15 amino acids. The CDR3 is CASSLDPTAPIEQYF. CDR3 DNA: TGTGCCAGCAGCTTAGATCCGACGGCGCCAATCGAGCAGTACTTC.

This clonotype was seen more than once but under ten times. The gene calls are TRBV29-1 and TRBJ2-7; D is unclear. Per germline, CDR1 SQVTM and CDR2 ANQGSEA. V was shortened by 4 bases and J by 3 bases, with 7 bases between the two germline ends. The CDR3 spans 11 residues. The CDR3 nucleotides are TGCAGCGTTGTAGGTGGCTACGAGCAGTACTTC. Translating it yields CSVVGGYEQYF.

This clonotype has ten or more counts. Here the CDR3 DNA reads TGTGCCAGCAGTGAAACATGGGGGGGTTCACCCCTCCACTTT. Translated, it gives CASSETWGGSPLHF. The chain joins TRBV6-5 to TRBJ1-6; D is possibly TRBD1 (5 bases). Germline CDR1 reads MNHEY; CDR2 reads SVGAGI. Trimming left V 5 bases short and J 9 bases short, with 14 bases between. The CDR3 is 14 residues long.

A note on this clonotype: One end of the junction varies from germline; a read error may be responsible. J is TRBJ2-7 and V is TRBV7-4; 7 positions match TRBD1. The CDR3 sequence is 15 residues long. The germline CDR1 and CDR2 sequences are SGHVT and SQSDAQ. This chain's CDR3 is CASSQPGQATCEPYF. The CDR3 DNA reads TGCGCCAGCAGCCAGCCTGGACAGGCGACCTGCGAGCCGTACTTC.

This clonotype was recorded many times. This chain joins TRBV5-8 and TRBJ1-2; the match to TRBD1 covers 11 bases. CDR3 length: 17 amino acids. Germline V lookup: CDR1 SGHTS, CDR2 YDEGEE. V lost 4 bases to trimming and J lost 4 bases; unmatched junction nucleotides: 12. CDR3 residues: CASSLWTGGNPLYGYTF. In DNA form, the CDR3 reads TGTGCCAGCAGCCTGTGGACAGGGGGCAATCCCCTCTATGGCTACACCTTC.

This clonotype appeared many times. This chain connects TRBV2 to TRBJ1-2; 9 nucleotides line up with TRBD1. The CDR3 extends over 14 amino acids. CDR1 and CDR2 (germline): SNHLY, FYNNEI. V dropped 5 bases and J dropped 7; count of bases not matched to a gene: 8. The CDR3 region is CASSMGQGAVGYTF. CDR3 coding DNA: TGTGCCAGCAGTATGGGACAGGGAGCAGTTGGCTACACCTTC.

This rearrangement joins TRBV19 to TRBJ2-7; D remains unclear. The J call is in doubt because the DNA end fits TRBJ2-6 better. This CDR3 comprises 15 residues. Germline V CDR1 and CDR2: LNHDA, SQIVND (reference sequence). The CDR3 reads CASRGSKCGANVLTF. The CDR3 coding sequence is TGTGCCAGTAGGGGGTCTAAGTGTGGGGCCAACGTCCTGACTTTC.

The genes are TRBV6-2 or TRBV6-3 and TRBJ1-5; 7 bases fit TRBD1. V shed 7 bases and J 0 bases; nucleotides not matched to a gene: 6. CDR1 is MNHEY, CDR2 SVGEGT, per germline. There are 15 residues in the CDR3. Here the CDR3 DNA reads TGTGCCAGCACCAGGGACAGCCTTAGCAATCAGCCCCAGCATTTT. Translation gives CASTRDSLSNQPQHF.

About this clonotype: Mismatch with germline at one junction end may stem from a read error. The chain joins TRBV5-1 to TRBJ2-3; D not certain. The CDR3 spans 14 residues. The germline gives CDR1 SGHRS, CDR2 YFSETQ. The CDR3 region has the DNA TGTGCCAGCAGCTTGGGCATGACCGAAGATACGCAGTATTTT. Protein: CASSLGMTEDTQYF. Complete variable domain (other parts from reference TRBV5-1 and TRBJ2-3): KAGVTQTPRYLIKTRGQQVTLSCSPISGHRSVSWYQQTPGQGLQFLFEYFSETQRNKGNFPGRFSGRQFSNSRSEMNVSTLELGDSALYLCASSLGMTEDTQYFGPGTRLTVL.

The chain joins TRBV29-1 to TRBJ1-5; 10 nucleotides agree with TRBD1. V lost 6 bases and J lost 2; bases outside the gene matches: 1. Germline-derived CDR1 and CDR2 are SQVTM and ANQGSEA. The CDR3 runs 13 residues. CDR3 nucleotides: TGCAGCGTCGGGACAGGGGGCAATCAGCCCCAGCATTTT. Its protein product is CSVGTGGNQPQHF.

The chain employs TRBV24-1 and TRBJ1-2; 8 nucleotides align to TRBD1. The trim removed 6 bases at V and 7 bases at J, leaving 9 bases unmatched. Germline lookup yields CDR1 KGHDR and CDR2 SFDVKD. CDR3 size: 14 residues. CDR3 protein: CATSKETGASGYTF. The CDR3 DNA follows: TGTGCCACCAGTAAGGAGACAGGGGCAAGTGGCTACACCTTC.

The chain recombines TRBV13 with TRBJ1-1, with D perhaps TRBD1 (6 bases). Germline V gene data show CDR1 as PRHDT and CDR2 as FYEKMQ (reference sequence). The CDR3 is made up of 15 amino acids. V lost 5 bases, J lost 1 base, and 14 bases lay in between. As DNA, the CDR3 is TGTGCCAGCAGCGGGGGGCGGGGACGGAACACTGAAGCTTTCTTT. Translating gives CASSGGRGRNTEAFF.

The J gene is TRBJ1-3, the V gene TRBV19, with a tentative D call TRBD1 (5 bases). The CDR3 is 16 amino acids. In germline, CDR1 is LNHDA, CDR2 SQIVND (reference sequence). V lost 7 bases to trimming and J lost 2 bases, with 18 bases between them. This CDR3 is CASTPRDTGAGNTIYF. CDR3 sequence (DNA): TGTGCCAGTACTCCGCGGGATACGGGGGCTGGAAACACCATATATTTT.

With respect to this clonotype: At one end, the junction sequence differs from germline, possibly due to a read error. The chain couples TRBV5-1 to TRBJ2-7; the D is unclear. The CDR3 loop spans 14 amino acids. From germline, CDR1 is SGHRS and CDR2 YFSETQ. CDR3 in DNA: TGTGCCACCGCGAGTGAAGTCTCCAGGTACGAGCAGTACTTC. Its protein product is CATASEVSRYEQYF.

This clonotype was recorded many times. V usage is TRBV6-2 or TRBV6-3 and J usage is TRBJ1-2; D is uncertain. Germline values: CDR1 MNHEY, CDR2 SVGEGT. V was shortened by 6 bases and J by 3 bases, with 8 bases between the two germline ends. This CDR3 has 12 amino acids. This CDR3 reads CASSPSHYGYTF. CDR3 DNA: TGTGCCAGCAGCCCTAGCCACTATGGCTACACCTTC.

The chain recombines TRBV12-3 or TRBV12-4 with TRBJ1-1; 9 positions match TRBD1. Unmatched junction bases numbered 14, after V lost 10 bases and J lost 2 bases. The CDR3 contains 16 residues. CDR3 sequence: CATSSLGQGHNTEAFF. The CDR3 nucleotides are TGTGCCACCAGCAGCTTGGGACAGGGTCATAACACTGAAGCTTTCTTT.

This clonotype was seen repeatedly, ten times or more. The chain recombines TRBV29-1 with TRBJ1-1; a weak D match, TRBD1 (5 bases). V shed 8 bases and J shed 10 bases, with 20 bases lying between them. This CDR3 spans 12 amino acids. CDR1 SQVTM and CDR2 ANQGSEA come from the germline V gene. CDR3 sequence: CSPPGARRRAFF. The CDR3 nucleotides are TGCAGCCCTCCCGGGGCCCGACGAAGAGCTTTCTTT.

The rearrangement links TRBV20-1 to TRBJ2-7, with 7 nucleotides matching TRBD2. The V and J ends lost 7 bases and 4 bases, in that order; junction bases with no gene match: 10. The CDR3 has 13 amino acids. Germline V gene data show CDR1 as DFQATT and CDR2 as SNEGSKA (reference sequence). The CDR3 loop reads CSVYGRSGYEQYF. DNA of the CDR3: TGCAGTGTCTACGGGAGGTCGGGGTACGAGCAGTACTTC.

Remarks on this clonotype: Sequence at one end of the junction differs from germline and may be a read error. The rearrangement links TRBV6-2 or TRBV6-3 to TRBJ2-7; D remains unclear. Germline V lookup: CDR1 MNHEY, CDR2 SVGEGT. The CDR3 loop spans 12 amino acids. CDR3 sequence reads: CATSDSNYEQYF. DNA of the CDR3: TGTGCCACCAGTGACTCAAATTACGAGCAGTACTTC.

This clonotype occurred many times. V and J are TRBV9 and TRBJ2-1; possible D gene TRBD1, 5 bases. V was cut by 0 bases and J by 1 base, with 5 bases left in between. CDR3 size: 14 residues. The germline V gene encodes CDR1 SGDLS and CDR2 YYNGEE. The CDR3 DNA reads TGTGCCAGCAGCGTAGCAGGGTCCTACAATGAGCAGTTCTTC. Residues: CASSVAGSYNEQFF.